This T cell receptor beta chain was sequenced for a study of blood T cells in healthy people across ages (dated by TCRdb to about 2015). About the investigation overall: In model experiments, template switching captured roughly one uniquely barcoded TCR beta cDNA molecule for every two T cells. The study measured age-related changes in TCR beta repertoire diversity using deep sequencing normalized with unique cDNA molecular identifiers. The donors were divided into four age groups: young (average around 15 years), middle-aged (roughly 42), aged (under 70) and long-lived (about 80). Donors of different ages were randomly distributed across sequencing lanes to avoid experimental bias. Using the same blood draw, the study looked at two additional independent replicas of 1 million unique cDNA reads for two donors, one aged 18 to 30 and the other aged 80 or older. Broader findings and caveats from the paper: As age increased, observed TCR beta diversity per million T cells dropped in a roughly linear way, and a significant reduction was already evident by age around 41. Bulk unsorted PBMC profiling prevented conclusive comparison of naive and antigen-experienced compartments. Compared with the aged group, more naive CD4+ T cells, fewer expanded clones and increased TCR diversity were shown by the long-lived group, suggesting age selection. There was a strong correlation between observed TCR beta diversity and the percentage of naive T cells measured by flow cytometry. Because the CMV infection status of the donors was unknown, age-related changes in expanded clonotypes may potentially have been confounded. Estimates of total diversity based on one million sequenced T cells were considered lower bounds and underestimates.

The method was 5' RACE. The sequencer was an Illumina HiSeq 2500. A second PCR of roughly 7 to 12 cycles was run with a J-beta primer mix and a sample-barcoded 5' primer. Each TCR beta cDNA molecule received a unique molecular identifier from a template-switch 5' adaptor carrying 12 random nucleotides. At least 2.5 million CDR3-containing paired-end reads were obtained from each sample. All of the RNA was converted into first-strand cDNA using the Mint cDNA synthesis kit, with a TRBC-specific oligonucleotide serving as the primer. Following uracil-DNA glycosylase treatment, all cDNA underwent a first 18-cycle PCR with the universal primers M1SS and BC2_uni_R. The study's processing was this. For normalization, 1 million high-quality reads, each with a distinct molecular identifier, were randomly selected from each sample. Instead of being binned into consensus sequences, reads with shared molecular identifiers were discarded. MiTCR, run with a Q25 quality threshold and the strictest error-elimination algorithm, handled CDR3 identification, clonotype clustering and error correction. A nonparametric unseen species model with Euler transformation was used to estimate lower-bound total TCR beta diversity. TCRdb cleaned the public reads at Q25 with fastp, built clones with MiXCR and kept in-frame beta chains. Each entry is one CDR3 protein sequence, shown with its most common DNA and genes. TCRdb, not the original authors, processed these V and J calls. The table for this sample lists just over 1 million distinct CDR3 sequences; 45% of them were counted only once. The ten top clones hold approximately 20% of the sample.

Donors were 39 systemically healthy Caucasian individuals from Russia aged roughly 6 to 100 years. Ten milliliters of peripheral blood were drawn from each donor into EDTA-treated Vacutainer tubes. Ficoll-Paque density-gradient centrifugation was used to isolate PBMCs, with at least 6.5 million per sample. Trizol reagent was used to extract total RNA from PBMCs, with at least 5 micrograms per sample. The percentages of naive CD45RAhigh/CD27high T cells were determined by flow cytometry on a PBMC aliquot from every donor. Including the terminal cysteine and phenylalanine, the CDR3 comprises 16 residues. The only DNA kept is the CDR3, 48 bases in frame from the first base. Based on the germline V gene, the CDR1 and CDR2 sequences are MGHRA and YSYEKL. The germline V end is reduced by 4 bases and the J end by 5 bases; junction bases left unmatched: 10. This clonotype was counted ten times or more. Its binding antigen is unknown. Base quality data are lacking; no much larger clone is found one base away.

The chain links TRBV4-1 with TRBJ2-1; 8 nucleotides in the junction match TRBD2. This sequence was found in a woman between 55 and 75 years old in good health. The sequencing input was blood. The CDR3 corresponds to CASSPLSGNLDNEQFF. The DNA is TGCGCCAGCAGCCCTCTTAGCGGGAACCTAGACAATGAGCAGTTCTTC.